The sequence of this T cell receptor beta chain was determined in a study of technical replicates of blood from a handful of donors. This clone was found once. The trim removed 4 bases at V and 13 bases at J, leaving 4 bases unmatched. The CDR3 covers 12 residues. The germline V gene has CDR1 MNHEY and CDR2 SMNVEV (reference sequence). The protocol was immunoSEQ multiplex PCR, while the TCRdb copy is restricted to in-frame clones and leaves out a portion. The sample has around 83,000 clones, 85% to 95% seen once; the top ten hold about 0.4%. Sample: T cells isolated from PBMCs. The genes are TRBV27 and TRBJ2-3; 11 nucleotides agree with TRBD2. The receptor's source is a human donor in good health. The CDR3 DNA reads TGTGCCAGCAGTTCAACTAGCGGGAGAGAGTATTTT. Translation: CASSSTSGREYF.